One sample yielded the 22 T cell receptor beta chains listed below, sequenced in a study of blood T cell repertoires in COVID-19. The data were produced by immunoSEQ multiplex PCR, yet TCRdb's version contains in-frame clones alone and is incomplete. The sample yields fewer than 350,000 clones, about 88% seen once. The source material was PBMCs or T cells enriched from blood (not recorded which). The receptors originated from an older woman in a cohort exposed to, infected with or recovered from COVID-19 (not recorded which).

This sequence joins TRBV19 and TRBJ2-3, with a weak D call TRBD1 (6 bases). The CDR3 consists of 14 residues. CDR1 and CDR2 from the germline V gene are LNHDA and SQIVND (reference sequence). The V end lost 5 bases, the J end lost 0 bases, and 9 bases lay between the germline ends. The CDR3 protein is CASSWTVSTDTQYF. The CDR3 DNA sequence: TGTGCCAGTAGTTGGACAGTCAGCACAGATACGCAGTATTTT.

This sequence joins TRBV7-9 and TRBJ2-7; D is perhaps TRBD1 (6 bases). The ends were cut back, 5 bases at V and 4 bases at J, with 12 bases in the middle. The CDR3 runs 13 residues. Germline CDR1 is SEHNR and CDR2 is FQNEAQ (reference sequence). CDR3 amino acids: CASSASRGYEQYF. The CDR3 bases are TGTGCCAGCAGCGCCTCCAGGGGTTACGAGCAGTACTTC.

This clone turned up a few times. The chain carries TRBV5-1 and TRBJ2-7; 9 nucleotides align to TRBD2. CDR1 and CDR2 (germline): SGHRS, YFSETQ. The CDR3 totals 14 residues. The junction had 6 bases not matched to a gene; V was cut back by 5 bases and J by 3 bases. CDR3 DNA sequence: TGCGCCAGCAGATTAGCGGGAGCGAACTACGAGCAGTACTTC. Translating it yields CASRLAGANYEQYF.

The chain carries TRBV3-1 (or the pseudogene TRBV3-2) and TRBJ2-7; D unclear. This CDR3 is 13 amino acids long. Germline values: CDR1 LGHDT, CDR2 YNNKEL (reference sequence). V was cut by 0 bases and J by 8 bases, with 11 bases left in between. The DNA of the CDR3 is TGTGCCAGCAGCCAAGATCGGAGAGCCCAGCAGTACTTC. This sequence encodes CASSQDRRAQQYF.

This chain joins TRBV28 and TRBJ2-7; D unresolved. The CDR3 runs to 14 residues. CDR1 and CDR2 (germline): MDHEN, SYDVKM. V gave up 3 bases and J gave up 0 bases, with 9 bases separating them. The CDR3 DNA reads TGTGCCAGCAGTTTCAGGCACAGCTCCTACGAGCAGTACTTC. Translation gives CASSFRHSSYEQYF.

V usage is TRBV27 and J usage is TRBJ2-1; no definite D call. Germline CDR1 reads MNHEY; CDR2 reads SMNVEV (reference sequence). V lost 7 bases, J lost 0 bases, and 13 bases lay in between. The CDR3 consists of 15 residues. DNA of the CDR3: TGTGCCAGCACTCCGGCGGCTTCCTCCTACAATGAGCAGTTCTTC. Its translation: CASTPAASSYNEQFF.

The CDR3 coding sequence is TGTGCCAGCAGCACGACTCCCGGAAAGGTTAGCAATGAGCAGTTCTTC. It codes for CASSTTPGKVSNEQFF. The genes are TRBV21-1 and TRBJ2-1; TRBD2, the table's D call, was not compared with the DNA. TRBV21-1 is labeled a pseudogene. The CDR3 is 16 residues long.

This chain joins TRBV5-1 and TRBJ2-1; the D gene is possibly TRBD2 (5 bases). Germline lookup yields CDR1 SGHRS and CDR2 YFSETQ. The CDR3 length is 14 residues. The germline V and J ends were trimmed by 3 bases and 6 bases, with 13 bases remaining between them. CDR3 coding DNA: TGCGCCAGCAGCTCCTCGAGGGCCGGCAATGAGCAGTTCTTC. It translates to CASSSSRAGNEQFF.

The chain has TRBV12-3 or TRBV12-4 and TRBJ1-2; TRBD1 aligns across 9 bases. Losses at the gene ends were 3 bases for V and 7 bases for J; bases not matched to a gene: 3. The CDR3 extends over 13 amino acids. The CDR3 sequence is CASSLDRGGGYTF. The DNA for the CDR3 is TGTGCCAGCAGTTTGGACAGGGGCGGTGGCTACACCTTC.

The V gene is TRBV5-4, the J gene TRBJ2-3; D is unclear. CDR3 length: 13 residues. Trimming left V 3 bases short and J 4 bases short, with 9 bases between. The germline V gene has CDR1 SGHNT and CDR2 YYREEE (reference sequence). The DNA of the CDR3 is TGTGCCAGCAGCTCCCCTTCCGCAGATACGCAGTATTTT. Its protein product is CASSSPSADTQYF.

The rearrangement joins TRBV6-5 to TRBJ2-5; a weak D match, TRBD2 (6 bases). Germline values: CDR1 MNHEY, CDR2 SVGAGI. Trimming left V 2 bases short and J 4 bases short, with 14 bases between. The CDR3 totals 15 residues. The CDR3 reads CASSYLSRGLETQYF. CDR3 bases: TGTGCCAGCAGTTACCTGTCCCGGGGACTAGAGACCCAGTACTTC.

This rearrangement joins TRBV19 to TRBJ1-4, with 7 bases aligning to TRBD1. This CDR3 contains 15 residues. Germline trimming cut 5 bases from V and 3 bases from J; bases unmatched to any gene: 6. Per germline, CDR1 LNHDA and CDR2 SQIVND (reference sequence). CDR3 coding DNA: TGTGCCAGTAGTTCCGACAGGGCGGCTAATGAAAAACTGTTTTTT. Translation: CASSSDRAANEKLFF.

The CDR3 protein is CASSQVRGGLSNTGELFF. Written as DNA, the CDR3 is TGTGCCAGCAGCCAAGTCCGGGGGGGCCTATCGAACACCGGGGAGCTGTTTTTT. V gene TRBV14 combines with J gene TRBJ2-2; 8 positions match TRBD2. Germline-derived CDR1 and CDR2 are SGHDN and FVKESK. The CDR3 covers 18 residues. V dropped 1 base and J dropped 0; count of bases not matched to a gene: 7.

The chain has TRBV28 and TRBJ1-2, with 9 positions matching TRBD1. CDR3 length: 15 amino acids. Germline V gene lookup returns CDR1 MDHEN and CDR2 SYDVKM. The ends lost 5 bases at V and 7 bases at J; junction bases unmatched: 11. CDR3 loop: CASSPPDRGAFGYTF. The CDR3 bases are TGTGCCAGCAGTCCCCCGGACAGGGGCGCGTTTGGCTACACCTTC.

This clone was seen a single time. This sequence joins TRBV25-1 and TRBJ1-2; the match to TRBD1 covers 7 bases. After removal of 0 bases from V and 12 bases from J, the junction contained 10 bases not matched to a gene. CDR1 and CDR2 from the germline V gene are MGHDK and SYGVNS. CDR3 length equals 14 residues. For the CDR3, the DNA is TGTGCCAGCAGTGAATACTATGGCCAGGGGGTCCACACCTTC. It is translated as CASSEYYGQGVHTF.

This chain joins TRBV2 and TRBJ2-5, with D perhaps matching TRBD2 (6 bases). Germline assignment: CDR1 SNHLY and CDR2 FYNNEI. Between the trimmed V and J ends, which lost 5 bases and 4 bases, there was a span of 17 bases. The CDR3 spans 15 residues. CDR3 sequence reads: CASSKPPGRRETQYF. CDR3 DNA sequence: TGTGCCAGCAGTAAGCCCCCAGGGAGGAGAGAGACCCAGTACTTC.

Turning to this clone: Other DNA sequences of this sample code for an identical CDR3. V usage is TRBV24-1 and J usage is TRBJ2-7; 8 nucleotides agree with TRBD1. CDR3 length: 15 residues. The V gene's germline CDR1 is KGHDR and CDR2 SFDVKD. The J segment lost 1 base and the V segment lost 4 bases, leaving 5 bases of the junction unmatched. In nucleotides, the CDR3 is TGTGCCACCAGTGACCCTGGACAGGGATCCTACGAGCAGTACTTC. It translates to CATSDPGQGSYEQYF.

This clone turned up a few times. The gene calls are TRBV14 and TRBJ2-6; D remains ambiguous. The germline V gene encodes CDR1 SGHDN and CDR2 FVKESK. V was trimmed by 2 bases and J by 7 bases, leaving 12 bases between them. The CDR3 totals 15 residues. The CDR3 here is CASSQRSTVANVLTF. The CDR3 DNA follows: TGTGCCAGCAGCCAACGTTCAACAGTAGCCAACGTCCTGACTTTC. The full variable domain, its missing parts supplied by reference TRBV14 and TRBJ2-6, is EAGVTQFPSHSVIEKGQTVTLRCDPISGHDNLYWYRRVMGKEIKFLLHFVKESKQDESGMPNNRFLAERTGGTYSTLKVQPAELEDSGVYFCASSQRSTVANVLTFGAGSRLTVL.

V gene TRBV27 combines with J gene TRBJ2-7; D is possibly TRBD2 (5 bases). This CDR3 is 14 amino acids long. Trimming shortened V by 3 bases and J by 2 bases, and 11 bases separated the two germline ends. CDR1 is MNHEY, CDR2 SMNVEV, per germline (reference sequence). The DNA of the CDR3 is TGTGCCAGCAGTTTCCTCTCGCGGGCCTACGAGCAGTACTTC. As protein: CASSFLSRAYEQYF.

The CDR3 loop reads CASSPGGTGGLNQPQHF. CDR3 bases: TGTGCCAGCAGTCCGGGCGGGACAGGGGGATTGAATCAGCCCCAGCATTTT. The chain carries TRBV28 and TRBJ1-5, with TRBD1 matching 11 bases. Germline V gene data show CDR1 as MDHEN and CDR2 as SYDVKM. The CDR3 length is 17 residues. With V trimmed by 5 bases and J by 4 bases, 10 bases remained unmatched.

The V and J genes are TRBV7-4 and TRBJ1-3; possibly TRBD1 for D (5 bases). The CDR3 totals 11 residues. Trimming took off 3 bases at V and 10 bases at J, with 7 bases between the two ends. Germline V CDR1 and CDR2: SGHVT, SQSDAQ. DNA for the CDR3: TGTGCCAGCAGCTTTGGGGGGACCATATATTTT. This sequence encodes CASSFGGTIYF. Based on the CDR3 plus reference TRBV7-4 and TRBJ1-3, the full variable domain is GAGVSQSPRYKVAKRGRDVALRCDSISGHVTLYWYRQTLGQGSEVLTYSQSDAQRDKSGRPSGRFSAERPERSVSTLKIQRTEQGDSAVYLCASSFGGTIYFGEGSWLTVV.

This clone was counted a single time. The gene calls are TRBV6-5 and TRBJ1-2, with TRBD1 matching 9 bases. Trimming took 0 bases from V and 5 from J; bases not matched to a gene: 4. Germline-derived CDR1 and CDR2 are MNHEY and SVGAGI. The CDR3 totals 15 residues. The DNA of the CDR3 is TGTGCCAGCAGTTACTCGGGACAGGGATCGTATGGCTACACCTTC. This codes for CASSYSGQGSYGYTF.